Following are 8 T cell receptor beta chains from one sample sequenced in a study of T cell clonality in common variable immunodeficiency. Produced via immunoSEQ multiplex PCR; TCRdb's table is partial and in-frame only. The sample has about 28,000 clones, none seen only once. Sample: peripheral blood mononuclear cells. The source is a person aged 18 to 70 in good health.

This clone was observed at least ten times. The CDR3 extends 3 residues past the end of the read, so its final part is completed from the germline J gene. The chain couples TRBV7-2 to TRBJ1-1; D uncertain. CDR1 and CDR2 from the germline V gene are SGHTA and FQGNSA. This CDR3 comprises 15 residues. Trimming stripped 0 bases from V and 0 bases from J, with 8 bases between. The DNA read from the CDR3 is TGTGCCAGCAGCTTAGCCCCCTATATGAACACTGAA. Residues: CASSLAPYMNTE. In full, the CDR3 is CASSLAPYMNTEAFF.

This clone was observed many times. Read coverage stops 3 residues before the CDR3 terminus; the germline J gene supplies the remainder. The chain has TRBV5-1 and TRBJ1-5, with 7 bases aligning to TRBD1. The germline V gene has CDR1 SGHRS and CDR2 YFSETQ. Trimming took 1 base from V and 5 from J; bases not matched to a gene: 6. The CDR3 contains 15 residues. The CDR3: CASSLTQGEHQPQHF. Partial CDR3 DNA: TGCGCCAGCAGCTTGACCCAGGGGGAACATCAGCCC.

This clone has a count of ten or more. The sequenced part of the CDR3 DNA is TGCGCCAGCAGCCAGGACAGGGGTAACGAAAAA. It codes for CASSQDRGNEK. The full CDR3 is CASSQDRGNEKLFF. The chain employs TRBV5-1 and TRBJ1-4, with 9 bases lining up with TRBD1. Read data end 3 residues before the CDR3 end; the end is taken from the germline J gene. Germline V gives CDR1 SGHRS, CDR2 YFSETQ. This CDR3 contains 14 residues. Trimming cost V 4 bases and J 8 bases; bases outside gene matches: 6.

This clone was recorded a few times. The read halts 3 residues ahead of the CDR3 end, with the missing end drawn from the germline J gene. V and J are TRBV19 and TRBJ1-1; 8 positions match TRBD1. The CDR3 consists of 12 residues. The junction had 2 bases not matched to a gene; V was cut back by 7 bases and J by 4 bases. Germline-derived CDR1 and CDR2 are LNHDA and SQIVND (reference sequence). This CDR3 is CASTGQGTEAFF. CDR3 DNA (partial): TGTGCCAGTACCGGACAGGGCACTGAA.

This clone has a handful of counts. One end of the junction varies from germline; a read error may be responsible. Read data end 3 residues before the CDR3 end; the end is taken from the germline J gene. This same CDR3 is encoded by further DNA sequences in the sample. The chain links TRBV7-2 to TRBJ1-3, with 7 bases identical to TRBD1. The CDR3 runs to 17 residues. From germline, CDR1 is SGHTA and CDR2 FQGNSA. This CDR3 reads CASSLALAGTDGNTIYF. CDR3 bases read: TGTGCCAGCAGCTTAGCGCTCGCCGGGACAGACGGAAACACG.

This clone has ten or more counts. The read is 3 residues too short to cover the CDR3 end, so that end is filled in from the germline J gene. The chain couples TRBV29-1 to TRBJ1-1, with D possibly being TRBD1 (6 bases). There are 15 residues in the CDR3. Looked up from germline, CDR1 is SQVTM and CDR2 is ANQGSEA. Incomplete CDR3 DNA: TGCACTTGGCTGAGGCCAAGGGGGAGAGGCACTGAA. It yields the protein CTWLRPRGRGTE. The whole CDR3 reads CTWLRPRGRGTEAFF. Full variable domain (rest looked up from reference TRBV29-1 and TRBJ1-1): SAVISQKPSRDICQRGTSLTIQCQVDSQVTMMFWYRQQPGQSLTLIATANQGSEATYESGFVIDKFPISRPNLTFSTLTVSNMSPEDSSIYLCTWLRPRGRGTEAFFGQGTRLTVV.

This clone was recorded at least ten times. The read stops 3 residues short of the end of the CDR3; the missing end is completed from the germline J gene. This rearrangement joins TRBV10-3 to TRBJ1-1, with D perhaps TRBD1 (6 bases). The germline V gene encodes CDR1 ENHRY and CDR2 SYGVKD. The CDR3 is 12 amino acids. With 8 bases removed from V and 4 bases from J, the gap between germline ends came to 11 bases. The CDR3 bases that were read are TGTGCCATCGGGCGGGACACCACTGAA. Amino acids: CAIGRDTTE. The full CDR3 protein is CAIGRDTTEAFF.

This clone has a handful of counts. The read is 3 residues too short to cover the CDR3 end, so that end is filled in from the germline J gene. The J gene is TRBJ1-1, the V gene TRBV23-1, with D possibly matching TRBD1 (5 bases). TRBV23-1 is assigned to the ORF class and has an uncertain function. Trimming left V 2 bases short and J 1 base short, with 14 bases between. This CDR3 contains 16 residues. The sequenced part of the CDR3 DNA is TGCGCCAGCAGTCAACAGGGATGGGTTGGGAACACTGAA. Its translation is CASSQQGWVGNTE. In full, the CDR3 is CASSQQGWVGNTEAFF.